These 16 T cell receptor beta chains were all obtained from the same sample, sequenced in a study of blood T cell repertoires in COVID-19. Assay: immunoSEQ multiplex PCR; the TCRdb copy retains only in-frame clones and omits some. The sample consists of tens of thousands of clones, around 87% of them appearing once. The sample comprised peripheral blood. The receptors were gathered from a man in his fifties or sixties with active COVID-19.

The gene calls are TRBV19 and TRBJ2-5, with 9 bases identical to TRBD1. From germline, CDR1 is LNHDA and CDR2 SQIVND (reference sequence). Trimming at V came to 8 bases and at J to 5 bases, leaving 15 bases not matched to a gene. The CDR3 covers 16 residues. The CDR3 protein is CASPPEPGQGCETQYF. For the CDR3, the DNA is TGTGCCAGTCCCCCTGAGCCGGGACAGGGATGCGAGACCCAGTACTTC.

This clone occurred a few times. The chain is built from TRBV18 and TRBJ2-1; 13 bases are a match to TRBD2. This CDR3 has 16 amino acids. V was pared by 3 bases and J by 7 bases, with 6 bases of the junction left unmatched. In germline, CDR1 is KGHSH, CDR2 LQKENI. The CDR3 loop reads CASSPELAGGLNEQFF. In DNA, the CDR3 is TGTGCCAGCTCACCGGAACTAGCGGGAGGGCTAAATGAGCAGTTCTTC.

The chain uses TRBV19 and TRBJ2-4, with D tentatively TRBD2 (6 bases). The CDR3 contains 14 residues. V was clipped by 4 bases and J by 9 bases, with 16 bases between them. CDR1 and CDR2 from the germline V gene are LNHDA and SQIVND (reference sequence). The CDR3: CASSTSGTQGIQYF. The CDR3 DNA is TGTGCCAGTAGTACCTCCGGGACTCAGGGCATTCAGTACTTC.

This clone was detected once. The chain is built from TRBV10-3 and TRBJ1-2; 7 bases align to TRBD1. V trimming: 4 bases; J trimming: 5 bases; junction bases outside the gene matches: 7. The CDR3 is 14 amino acids. CDR1 is ENHRY and CDR2 is SYGVKD in the germline V gene. The DNA of the CDR3 is TGTGCCATCAGTGGACAGGGTATATTGTATGGCTACACCTTC. It yields the protein CAISGQGILYGYTF.

Here the CDR3 reads CASNAFGRAWYF. DNA of the CDR3: TGTGCCAGCAATGCATTTGGGAGGGCCTGGTATTTT. The gene calls are TRBV27 and TRBJ2-3; 7 bases fit TRBD2. Germline V CDR1 and CDR2: MNHEY, SMNVEV (reference sequence). Trimming at V came to 7 bases and at J to 14 bases, leaving 12 bases not matched to a gene. This CDR3 has 12 amino acids.

The rearrangement uses TRBV19 and TRBJ1-5, with D possibly TRBD1 on 5 matching bases. The CDR3 length is 14 residues. Trimming cost V 6 bases and J 3 bases, with 12 bases left between them. Germline V lookup: CDR1 LNHDA, CDR2 SQIVND (reference sequence). This CDR3 is CASRWAGFNQPQHF. CDR3 coding DNA: TGTGCCAGTAGATGGGCAGGGTTCAATCAGCCCCAGCATTTT.

This sequence joins TRBV30 and TRBJ2-3, with D possibly matching TRBD2 (5 bases). Between the trimmed V and J ends, which lost 4 bases and 1 base, there was a span of 12 bases. The germline V gene has CDR1 GTSNPN and CDR2 SVGIG (reference sequence). The CDR3 runs to 14 residues. CDR3 protein: CAWIRMRGTDTQYF. In DNA, the CDR3 is TGTGCCTGGATCAGGATGCGGGGCACAGATACGCAGTATTTT.

CDR3 loop: CASSFDRVNSPLHF. CDR3 DNA sequence: TGTGCCAGCAGTTTTGACAGGGTGAATTCACCCCTCCACTTT. The chain has TRBV27 and TRBJ1-6; TRBD1 agrees at 7 bases. Per the germline V gene, CDR1 is MNHEY and CDR2 is SMNVEV (reference sequence). V gave up 3 bases and J gave up 7 bases; unmatched junction bases: 3. The CDR3 consists of 14 residues.

J is TRBJ1-2 and V is TRBV7-8, with TRBD1 matching over 7 bases. This CDR3 has 16 residues. V lost 4 bases and J lost 2; bases outside the gene matches: 10. Per germline, CDR1 SGHVS and CDR2 FQNEAQ. CDR3 DNA sequence: TGTGCCAGCAGCTCCTGGGGGACAGAAAAAAACTATGGCTACACCTTC. This gives the protein CASSSWGTEKNYGYTF.

This chain uses TRBV12-1 with TRBJ1-3; the table's D call, TRBD1, was not checked against the DNA. TRBV12-1 represents a pseudogene. The CDR3 extends over 20 amino acids. CDR3 DNA sequence: TGTGCCAGCAGCTTGCGGGACAGGGGGCAATTAAGGTTCTCTGGAAACACCATATATTTT. It codes for CASSLRDRGQLRFSGNTIYF.

The genes are TRBV7-2 and TRBJ2-2; 8 positions match TRBD2. The CDR3 has 17 residues. In germline, CDR1 is SGHTA, CDR2 FQGNSA. V shed 0 bases, J shed 7 bases, and the junction held 10 bases outside the gene matches. CDR3 bases: TGTGCCAGCAGCTTAGCTTCTGCGGGGGGCGCCGGCGGGGAGCTGTTTTTT. This codes for CASSLASAGGAGGELFF. The variable domain in full, with the rest retrieved from reference TRBV7-2 and TRBJ2-2, is GAGVSQSPSNKVTEKGKDVELRCDPISGHTALYWYRQSLGQGLEFLIYFQGNSAPDKSGLPSDRFSAERTGGSVSTLTIQRTQQEDSAVYLCASSLASAGGAGGELFFGEGSRLTVL.

The rearrangement joins TRBV5-5 to TRBJ2-3, with TRBD2 as a possible D gene (6 bases). Germline V gene sequence: CDR1 SGHKS, CDR2 YYEKEE (reference sequence). The CDR3 is 15 amino acids. V lost 4 bases and J 2 bases, leaving 14 bases between the germline ends. CDR3: CASSPRDGYTDTQYF. CDR3 DNA: TGTGCCAGCAGCCCGCGGGACGGATACACAGATACGCAGTATTTT.

The chain couples TRBV4-1 to TRBJ2-3, with TRBD2 matching over 12 bases. The CDR3 consists of 20 residues. J gave up 2 bases and V 1 base, and 13 bases lay outside the gene matches. Germline CDR1 and CDR2: MGHRA and YSYEKL. Here the CDR3 reads CASSQVGLAGGRRFTDTQYF. The CDR3 coding sequence is TGCGCCAGCAGCCAAGTGGGGCTAGCGGGGGGGAGGAGGTTCACAGATACGCAGTATTTT.

This chain uses TRBV7-2 with TRBJ1-1; tentative D call: TRBD1 (5 bases). V lost 5 bases, J lost 1 base, and 11 bases lay in between. CDR3 length equals 14 residues. Germline CDR1 reads SGHTA; CDR2 reads FQGNSA. As DNA, the CDR3 is TGTGCCAGCAGCGGGGGGACGAGGAACACTGAAGCTTTCTTT. The encoded protein is CASSGGTRNTEAFF.

The chain uses TRBV6-6 and TRBJ2-3; TRBD2 is a possible D gene (5 bases). The CDR3 contains 16 residues. CDR1 is MNHNY and CDR2 is SVGAGI in the germline V gene (reference sequence). Between the trimmed V and J ends, which lost 0 bases and 0 bases, there was a span of 10 bases. CDR3 protein: CASSYSRGASTDTQYF. Written as DNA, the CDR3 is TGTGCCAGCAGTTACTCCCGGGGAGCTAGCACAGATACGCAGTATTTT.

The count of this clone is one. V usage is TRBV28 and J usage is TRBJ1-2; 8 nucleotides line up with TRBD1. The ends lost 6 bases at V and 8 bases at J; junction bases unmatched: 8. The CDR3 extends over 13 amino acids. Germline CDR1 and CDR2: MDHEN and SYDVKM. The CDR3 protein is CASRDRTGYGYTF. CDR3 nucleotides: TGTGCCAGCAGGGACAGGACAGGGTACGGCTACACCTTC.